This entry concerns a single T cell receptor (beta chain). Its antigen is currently unknown. The data belong to a study of identical twins. CDR3 length: 15 residues. Between the trimmed V and J ends, which lost 0 bases and 3 bases, there was a span of 10 bases. Germline V gene sequence: CDR1 SGDLS, CDR2 YYNGEE. Through template switching, a universal primer site was introduced, and the cDNA contained unique molecular identifiers. One entry per CDR3 protein, called by TCRdb with MiXCR from the 5' RACE reads. The sample has some 300,000 distinct CDR3 sequences, 9% to 15% seen once. Notes on the study in general: Cross-sectional statistical analysis was relied on for the conclusions, without the same donors being followed.

All donors were healthy Caucasians. The sample was also linked to a second study, of yellow fever vaccine responses in identical twins.

The specimen sequenced was CD8+ T cells sorted from blood. The chain has TRBV9 and TRBJ2-1; weak D call: TRBD1 (5 bases). This sequence originates from a woman between 18 and 29 years old in good health. The CDR3 region is CASSVAGNLYNEQFF. Here the CDR3 DNA reads TGTGCCAGCAGCGTAGCAGGGAACCTCTACAATGAGCAGTTCTTC.